This record concerns one T cell receptor beta chain sequence. The CDR3 has 13 amino acids. Trimming removed 4 bases from V and 7 bases from J, with 8 bases in between. CDR1 is SEHNR and CDR2 is FQNEAQ in the germline V gene (reference sequence). The data derive from a study of blood T cell repertoires in COVID-19. Study details: Nucleic acid was either cDNA or gDNA, and it came from T cells, B-cell-depleted T cells, or PBMCs.

Original analysis: Cell counts per sample came from amplifying reference gene primers. Data came from immunoSEQ multiplex PCR; TCRdb stores just in-frame clones and leaves some out. V and J calls and clone size come straight from that table; D and trimming were deduced from the DNA. Counted here are 390,000 or so clones, less than 90% occurring once; the ten biggest clones make up around 5.1%. Enrolled through a virtual design, the participants were between roughly 18 and 100 years of age and came from about two dozen US areas. Participants' own reports of clinical history determined their cohort assignment.

The sequence was obtained from a woman aged 50 to 60 who had recovered from COVID-19. The chain combines TRBV7-9 with TRBJ1-6; no firm D call. The sample was PBMCs or T cells enriched from blood (not recorded which). The CDR3 protein is CASSSSRNSPLHF. CDR3 DNA sequence: TGTGCCAGCAGCTCATCACGGAATTCACCCCTCCACTTT.